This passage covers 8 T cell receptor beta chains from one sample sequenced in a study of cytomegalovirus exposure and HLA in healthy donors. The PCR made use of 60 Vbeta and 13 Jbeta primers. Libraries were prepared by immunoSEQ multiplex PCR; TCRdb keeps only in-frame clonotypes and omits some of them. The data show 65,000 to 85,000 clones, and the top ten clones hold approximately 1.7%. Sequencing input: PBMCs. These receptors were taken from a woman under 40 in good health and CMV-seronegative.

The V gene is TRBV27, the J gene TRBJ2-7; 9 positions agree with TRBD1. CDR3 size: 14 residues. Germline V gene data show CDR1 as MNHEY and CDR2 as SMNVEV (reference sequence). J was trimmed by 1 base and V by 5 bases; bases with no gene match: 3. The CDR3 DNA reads TGTGCCAGCAGTACCGGGACAGGGTCCTACGAGCAGTACTTC. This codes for CASSTGTGSYEQYF.

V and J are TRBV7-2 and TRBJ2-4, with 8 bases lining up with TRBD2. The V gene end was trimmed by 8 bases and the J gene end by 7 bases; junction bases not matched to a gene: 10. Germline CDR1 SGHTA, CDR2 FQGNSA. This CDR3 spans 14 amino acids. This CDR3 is CASGSLAGFNIQYF. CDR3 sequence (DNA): TGTGCCAGCGGGAGTTTAGCGGGGTTCAACATTCAGTACTTC. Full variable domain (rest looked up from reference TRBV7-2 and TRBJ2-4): GAGVSQSPSNKVTEKGKDVELRCDPISGHTALYWYRQSLGQGLEFLIYFQGNSAPDKSGLPSDRFSAERTGGSVSTLTIQRTQQEDSAVYLCASGSLAGFNIQYFGAGTRLSVL.

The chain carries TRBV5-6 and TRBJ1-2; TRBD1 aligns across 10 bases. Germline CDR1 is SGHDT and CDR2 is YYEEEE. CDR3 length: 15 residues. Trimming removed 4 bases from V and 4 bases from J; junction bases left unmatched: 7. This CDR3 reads CASSGDRGDPYGYTF. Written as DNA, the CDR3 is TGTGCCAGCAGCGGGGACAGGGGCGACCCCTATGGCTACACCTTC.

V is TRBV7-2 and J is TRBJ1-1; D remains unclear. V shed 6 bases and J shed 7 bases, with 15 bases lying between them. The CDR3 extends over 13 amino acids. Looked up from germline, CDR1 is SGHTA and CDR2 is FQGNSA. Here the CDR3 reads CASSLISGDEAFF. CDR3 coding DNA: TGTGCCAGCAGTCTTATCTCCGGGGATGAAGCTTTCTTT.

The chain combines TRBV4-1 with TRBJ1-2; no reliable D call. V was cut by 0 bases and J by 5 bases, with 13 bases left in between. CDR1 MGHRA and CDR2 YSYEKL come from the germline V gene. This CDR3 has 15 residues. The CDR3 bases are TGCGCCAGCAGCCAAGAGTCTACGGAGAAGTATGGCTACACCTTC. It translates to CASSQESTEKYGYTF.

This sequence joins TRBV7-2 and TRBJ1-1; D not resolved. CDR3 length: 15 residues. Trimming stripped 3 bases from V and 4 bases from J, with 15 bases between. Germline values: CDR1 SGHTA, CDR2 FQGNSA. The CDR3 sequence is CASSLSWGEGTEAFF. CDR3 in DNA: TGTGCCAGCAGCTTGTCGTGGGGAGAGGGCACTGAAGCTTTCTTT.

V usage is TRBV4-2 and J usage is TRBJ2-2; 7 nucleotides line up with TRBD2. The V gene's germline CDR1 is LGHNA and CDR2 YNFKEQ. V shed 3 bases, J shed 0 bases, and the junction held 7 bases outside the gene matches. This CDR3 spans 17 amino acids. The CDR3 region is CASSHLGTTSNTGELFF. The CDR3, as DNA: TGTGCCAGCAGCCACTTAGGGACTACTTCGAACACCGGGGAGCTGTTTTTT.

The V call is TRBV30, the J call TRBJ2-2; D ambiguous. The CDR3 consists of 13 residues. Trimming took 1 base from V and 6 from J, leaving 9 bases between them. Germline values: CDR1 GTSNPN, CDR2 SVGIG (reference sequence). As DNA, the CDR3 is TGTGCCTGGAGTGGAACGAGCGCCGGGGAGCTGTTTTTT. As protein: CAWSGTSAGELFF.